This paragraph reports one T cell receptor (beta chain). The CDR3 totals 18 residues. The V segment lost 0 bases and the J segment 4 bases; nucleotides outside the gene matches: 10. Germline V lookup: CDR1 SGDLS, CDR2 YYNGEE. Primers for the PCR totalled 60 Vbeta and 13 Jbeta. Sequencing used immunoSEQ multiplex PCR; TCRdb keeps in-frame clones, though not all of them. Found here are about 150,000 clones, around 68% of them singletons; the top ten hold under 11%. The data belong to a study of cytomegalovirus exposure and HLA in healthy donors. V usage is TRBV9 and J usage is TRBJ2-1; 10 bases match TRBD1. The specimen sequenced was PBMCs. This TCR was sampled from a man aged 25-40 years in good health and CMV-seropositive. As DNA, the CDR3 is TGTGCCAGCAGCGTAGGTCCCCGCGGGACAGGGGCTTACAATGAGCAGTTCTTC. Translated, it gives CASSVGPRGTGAYNEQFF.